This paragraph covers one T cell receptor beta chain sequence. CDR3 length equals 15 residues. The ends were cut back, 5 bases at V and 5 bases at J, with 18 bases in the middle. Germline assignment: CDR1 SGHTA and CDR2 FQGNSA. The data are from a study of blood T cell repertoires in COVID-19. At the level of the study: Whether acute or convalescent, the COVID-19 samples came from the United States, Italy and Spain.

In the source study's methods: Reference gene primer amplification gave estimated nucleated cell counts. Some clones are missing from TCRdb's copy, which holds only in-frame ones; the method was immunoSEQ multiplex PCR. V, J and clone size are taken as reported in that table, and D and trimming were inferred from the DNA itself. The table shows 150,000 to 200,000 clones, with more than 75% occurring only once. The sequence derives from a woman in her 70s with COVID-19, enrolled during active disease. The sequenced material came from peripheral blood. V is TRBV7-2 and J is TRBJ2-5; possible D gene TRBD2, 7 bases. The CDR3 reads CASSVGGGFGETQYF. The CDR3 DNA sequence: TGTGCCAGCAGCGTAGGCGGGGGCTTCGGGGAGACCCAGTACTTC. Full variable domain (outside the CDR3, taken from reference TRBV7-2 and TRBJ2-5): GAGVSQSPSNKVTEKGKDVELRCDPISGHTALYWYRQSLGQGLEFLIYFQGNSAPDKSGLPSDRFSAERTGGSVSTLTIQRTQQEDSAVYLCASSVGGGFGETQYFGPGTRLLVL.